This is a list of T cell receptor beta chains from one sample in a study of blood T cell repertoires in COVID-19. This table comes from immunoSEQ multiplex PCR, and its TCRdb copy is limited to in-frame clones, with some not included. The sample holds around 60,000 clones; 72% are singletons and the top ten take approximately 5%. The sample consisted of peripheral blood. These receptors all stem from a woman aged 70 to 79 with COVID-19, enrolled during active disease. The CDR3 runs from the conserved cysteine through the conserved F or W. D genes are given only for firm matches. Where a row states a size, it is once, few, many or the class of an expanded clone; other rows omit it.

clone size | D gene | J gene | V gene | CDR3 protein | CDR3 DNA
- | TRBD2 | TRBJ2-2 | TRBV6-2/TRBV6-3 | CASSVWTSGDTGELFF | TGTGCCAGCAGTGTCTGGACTAGCGGGGACACCGGGGAGCTGTTTTTT
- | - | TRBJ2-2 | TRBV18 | CASSPDSSSTGELFF | TGTGCCAGCTCACCGGACAGCTCGAGTACCGGGGAGCTGTTTTTT
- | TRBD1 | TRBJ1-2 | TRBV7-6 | CASSLPGQGGYTF | TGTGCCAGCAGCTTACCTGGACAGGGCGGCTACACCTTC
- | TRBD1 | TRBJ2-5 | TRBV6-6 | CASSYSIGQGDETQYF | TGTGCCAGCAGTTACTCGATCGGACAGGGAGACGAGACCCAGTACTTC
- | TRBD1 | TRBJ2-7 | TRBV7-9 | CASSPSDRGGEQYF | TGTGCCAGCAGCCCTTCGGACAGGGGAGGAGAGCAGTACTTC
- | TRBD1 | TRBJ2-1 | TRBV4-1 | CASSHRTGRFF | TGCGCCAGCAGCCACCGGACAGGGAGGTTCTTC
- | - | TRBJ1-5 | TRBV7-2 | CASSLMGSFSNQPQHF | TGTGCCAGCAGCTTAATGGGCAGCTTTAGCAATCAGCCCCAGCATTTT
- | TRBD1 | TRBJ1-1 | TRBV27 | CASSSWDRRNTEAFF | TGTGCCAGCAGTTCTTGGGACAGGCGGAACACTGAAGCTTTCTTT
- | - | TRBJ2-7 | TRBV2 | CATYPRTAPNEQYF | TGTGCCACCTATCCTAGGACAGCTCCTAACGAGCAGTACTTC
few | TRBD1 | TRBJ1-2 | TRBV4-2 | CASSQATGGHTLNYGYTF | TGTGCCAGCAGCCAGGCCACAGGGGGCCACACCCTTAACTATGGCTACACCTTC
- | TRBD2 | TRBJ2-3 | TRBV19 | CATSSGGAHTQYF | TGTGCCACCTCTAGCGGGGGGGCACATACGCAGTATTTT